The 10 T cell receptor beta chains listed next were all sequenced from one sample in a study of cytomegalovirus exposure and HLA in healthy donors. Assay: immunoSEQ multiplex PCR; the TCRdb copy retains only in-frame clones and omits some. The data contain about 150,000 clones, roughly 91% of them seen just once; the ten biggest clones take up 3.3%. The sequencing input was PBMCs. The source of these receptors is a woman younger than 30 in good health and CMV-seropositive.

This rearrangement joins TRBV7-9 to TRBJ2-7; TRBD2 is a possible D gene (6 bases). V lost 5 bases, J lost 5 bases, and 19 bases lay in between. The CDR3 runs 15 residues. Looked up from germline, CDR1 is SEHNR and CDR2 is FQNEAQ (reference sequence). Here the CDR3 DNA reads TGTGCCAGCAGCACCTTAGCGGCGAGAGTTCACGAGCAGTACTTC. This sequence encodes CASSTLAARVHEQYF.

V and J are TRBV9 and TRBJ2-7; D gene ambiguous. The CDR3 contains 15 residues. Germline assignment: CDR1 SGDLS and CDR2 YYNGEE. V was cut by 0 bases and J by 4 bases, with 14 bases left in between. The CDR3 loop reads CASSVESGSMYEQYF. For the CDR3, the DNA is TGTGCCAGCAGCGTAGAATCTGGCTCGATGTACGAGCAGTACTTC.

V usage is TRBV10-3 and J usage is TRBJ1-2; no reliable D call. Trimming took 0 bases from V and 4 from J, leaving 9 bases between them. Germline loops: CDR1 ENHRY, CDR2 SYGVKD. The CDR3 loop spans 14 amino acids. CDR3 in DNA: TGTGCCATCAGTGAGTCGGGGAGATCCTATGGCTACACCTTC. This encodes CAISESGRSYGYTF.

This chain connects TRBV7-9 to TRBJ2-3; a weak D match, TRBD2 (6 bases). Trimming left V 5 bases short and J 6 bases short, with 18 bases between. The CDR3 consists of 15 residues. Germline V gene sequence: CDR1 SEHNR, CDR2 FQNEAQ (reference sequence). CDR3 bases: TGTGCCAGCAGCCAAATCTGGGGGGTCACTGATACGCAGTATTTT. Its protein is CASSQIWGVTDTQYF. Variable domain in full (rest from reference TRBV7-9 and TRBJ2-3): DTGVSQNPRHKITKRGQNVTFRCDPISEHNRLYWYRQTLGQGPEFLTYFQNEAQLEKSRLLSDRFSAERPKGSFSTLEIQRTEQGDSAMYLCASSQIWGVTDTQYFGPGTRLTVL.

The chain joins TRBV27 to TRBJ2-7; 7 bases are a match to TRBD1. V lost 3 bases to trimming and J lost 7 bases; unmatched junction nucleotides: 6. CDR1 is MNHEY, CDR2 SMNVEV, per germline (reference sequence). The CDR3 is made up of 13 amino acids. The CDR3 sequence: CASSFQGVGEQYF. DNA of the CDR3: TGTGCCAGCAGTTTCCAGGGGGTGGGGGAGCAGTACTTC.

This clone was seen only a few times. In DNA form, the CDR3 reads TGTGCCAGCAGTGAGCGGAGCGGGGGCACCGGGGAGCTGTTTTTT. Translating gives CASSERSGGTGELFF. The rearrangement joins TRBV6-4 to TRBJ2-2; the match to TRBD2 covers 8 bases. The CDR3 has 15 amino acids. Germline values: CDR1 MRHNA, CDR2 SNTAGT. V was clipped by 3 bases and J by 4 bases; unmatched bases: 4.

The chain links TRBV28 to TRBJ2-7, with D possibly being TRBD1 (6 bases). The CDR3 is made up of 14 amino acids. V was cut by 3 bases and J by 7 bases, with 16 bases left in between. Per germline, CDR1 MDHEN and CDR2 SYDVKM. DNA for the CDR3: TGTGCCAGCAGTTTCAGCTGGACAGAGGGGGAGCAGTACTTC. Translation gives CASSFSWTEGEQYF.

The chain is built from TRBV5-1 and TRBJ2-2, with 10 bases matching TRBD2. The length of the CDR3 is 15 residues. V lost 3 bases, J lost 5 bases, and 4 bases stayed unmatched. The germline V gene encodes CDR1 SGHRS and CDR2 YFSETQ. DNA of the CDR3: TGCGCCAGCAGCTCCGGGACTAGCGATACCGGGGAGCTGTTTTTT. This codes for CASSSGTSDTGELFF.

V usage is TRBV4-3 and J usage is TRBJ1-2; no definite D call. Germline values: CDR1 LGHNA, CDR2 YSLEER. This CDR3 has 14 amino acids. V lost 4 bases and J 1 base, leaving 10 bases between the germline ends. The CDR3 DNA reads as TGCGCCAGCAGCCCAGACGGAGTTAACTATGGCTACACCTTC. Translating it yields CASSPDGVNYGYTF.

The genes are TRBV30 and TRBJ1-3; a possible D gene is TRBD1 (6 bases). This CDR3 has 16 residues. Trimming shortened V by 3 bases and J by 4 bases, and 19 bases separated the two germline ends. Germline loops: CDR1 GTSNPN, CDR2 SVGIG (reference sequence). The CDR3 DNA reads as TGTGCCTGGAGATGGACAGTCTGGTTAAGCGGAAACACCATATATTTT. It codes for CAWRWTVWLSGNTIYF.